This T cell receptor beta chain was sequenced in a study of blood T cells in healthy people across ages. At least ten counts were recorded for this clonotype. The second PCR ran roughly 6 to 11 cycles with a sample-barcoded 5' primer and J-beta primers. Each CDR3 protein gets one entry after TCRdb re-called the 5' RACE reads with MiXCR. The data contain about 620,000 distinct CDR3 sequences, 45% to 60% of them singletons. The CDR3 is 14 residues long. The V gene lost 6 bases and the J gene lost 3 bases, with 11 bases spanning the gap. Germline-derived CDR1 and CDR2 are SGHTA and FQGNSA. The rearrangement links TRBV7-2 to TRBJ1-4; D is uncertain. The TCR was taken from a woman older than 75 in good health. The sequencing sample was made of blood. In nucleotides, the CDR3 is TGTGCCAGCAGTCAAGATTGGGCTAATGAAAAACTGTTTTTT. Translated: CASSQDWANEKLFF. The whole variable domain, filled in from reference TRBV7-2 and TRBJ1-4, reads GAGVSQSPSNKVTEKGKDVELRCDPISGHTALYWYRQSLGQGLEFLIYFQGNSAPDKSGLPSDRFSAERTGGSVSTLTIQRTQQEDSAVYLCASSQDWANEKLFFGSGTQLSVL.